Listed here are 27 T cell receptor beta chains from one sample, sequenced in a study of glioma-infiltrating T cells. The iRepertoire nested amplicon-rescue multiplex PCR amplified TCR alpha and beta CDR3s from RNA. TCRdb re-derived calls from the multiplex PCR reads in MiXCR, one entry per CDR3 protein. The table records about 140,000 distinct CDR3 sequences, about two fifths of them present only once. Sequencing used glioma tissue, nonneoplastic brain tissue, or PBMCs (not recorded which). The receptors were gathered from a human donor with low-grade glioma or glioblastoma, undergoing nonglioma brain surgery, or in good health (not recorded which).

The chain links TRBV6-1 to TRBJ2-1; TRBD2 aligns across 8 bases. CDR3 length: 15 residues. The V gene's germline CDR1 is MNHNS and CDR2 SASEGT. V was pared by 7 bases and J by 3 bases, with 8 bases of the junction left unmatched. CDR3 loop: CASNPAGANYNEQFF. CDR3 nucleotides: TGTGCCAGCAACCCAGCGGGAGCGAACTACAATGAGCAGTTCTTC.

There are a few counts of this clonotype. This chain uses TRBV14 with TRBJ2-5; D unresolved. V was pared by 1 base and J by 4 bases, with 7 bases between. The CDR3 has 13 residues. Germline CDR1 SGHDN, CDR2 FVKESK. CDR3 region: CASSQVFPETQYF. The DNA of the CDR3 is TGTGCCAGCAGCCAAGTTTTCCCAGAGACCCAGTACTTC.

This clonotype has just a few counts. The J gene is TRBJ2-7, the V gene TRBV4-2; D possibly corresponds to TRBD2 (5 bases). CDR1 and CDR2 (germline): LGHNA, YNFKEQ. V was pared by 0 bases and J by 1 base, with 7 bases between. This CDR3 is built from 14 residues. DNA for the CDR3: TGTGCCAGCAGCCAAGATAGGACTTCCTACGAGCAGTACTTC. As protein: CASSQDRTSYEQYF.

V and J are TRBV27 and TRBJ1-2; maybe TRBD1 (5 bases). Germline V gives CDR1 MNHEY, CDR2 SMNVEV (reference sequence). CDR3 length equals 14 residues. The V gene lost 5 bases and the J gene lost 3 bases, with 13 bases spanning the gap. CDR3 bases: TGTGCCAGCAGTCTCCGGGGGAAGGACTATGGCTACACCTTC. This codes for CASSLRGKDYGYTF.

The gene calls are TRBV6-2 or TRBV6-3 and TRBJ1-1; D gene unclear. The V gene's germline CDR1 is MNHEY and CDR2 SVGEGT. CDR3 length equals 12 residues. DNA of the CDR3: TGTGCTACCGGAGGATTAGGCACTGAAGCTTTCTTT. Amino acids: CATGGLGTEAFF.

The chain recombines TRBV7-2 with TRBJ2-1; 8 bases fit TRBD1. Germline V gives CDR1 SGHTA, CDR2 FQGNSA. The CDR3 contains 17 residues. With V trimmed by 5 bases and J by 3 bases, 12 bases remained unmatched. The CDR3: CASSKDRAPLNYNEQFF. The CDR3 coding sequence is TGTGCCAGCAGCAAGGACAGGGCCCCCCTTAACTACAATGAGCAGTTCTTC.

The table lists this clonotype with many counts. In DNA form, the CDR3 reads TGTGCCAGCAGCCGAGGGACAGCAACCTATAATTCACCCCTCCACTTT. This gives the protein CASSRGTATYNSPLHF. This rearrangement joins TRBV7-6 to TRBJ1-6, with TRBD1 identical over 7 bases. CDR3 length: 16 residues. The J segment lost 2 bases and the V segment lost 5 bases, leaving 6 bases of the junction unmatched. Per germline, CDR1 SGHVS and CDR2 FNYEAQ.

This clonotype has more than one count but fewer than ten. The chain links TRBV14 to TRBJ2-3; the match to TRBD2 covers 12 bases. CDR3 length equals 16 residues. Looked up from germline, CDR1 is SGHDN and CDR2 is FVKESK. V shed 4 bases, J shed 2 bases, and the junction held 4 bases outside the gene matches. The CDR3 DNA follows: TGTGCCAGCAGCCGAGGACTAGCGGGGTCCACAGATACGCAGTATTTT. As protein: CASSRGLAGSTDTQYF.

As to this clonotype: At one end the junction does not follow the germline gene, possibly because of a read error. This rearrangement joins TRBV28 to TRBJ1-1, with TRBD1 matching over 7 bases. Germline CDR1 reads MDHEN; CDR2 reads SYDVKM. The CDR3 covers 14 residues. The CDR3 DNA reads as TGTGCCAGCGGTTTAAGTAGTCTGCGACAGGGAGCTTTCTTT. Residues: CASGLSSLRQGAFF.

This sequence joins TRBV19 and TRBJ2-1, with 16 nucleotides matching TRBD2. Germline lookup yields CDR1 LNHDA and CDR2 SQIVND (reference sequence). Losses at the gene ends were 2 bases for V and 0 bases for J; bases not matched to a gene: 4. This CDR3 comprises 19 residues. DNA of the CDR3: TGTGCCAGTAGTATACTTGGGACTAGCGGGAGGGGCTCCTACAATGAGCAGTTCTTC. Translating gives CASSILGTSGRGSYNEQFF. Using reference TRBV19 and TRBJ2-1 for the parts outside the CDR3, the full variable domain is DGGITQSPKYLFRKEGQNVTLSCEQNLNHDAMYWYRQDPGQGLRLIYYSQIVNDFQKGDIAEGYSVSREKKESFPLTVTSAQKNPTAFYLCASSILGTSGRGSYNEQFFGPGTRLTVL.

The table lists this clonotype with a few counts. The CDR3 sequence: CASSRGLHTEAFF. CDR3 bases: TGTGCCAGCAGCCGCGGTCTGCACACTGAAGCTTTCTTT. V gene TRBV28 combines with J gene TRBJ1-1; D is ambiguous. The ends were cut back, 6 bases at V and 3 bases at J, with 11 bases in the middle. Germline loops: CDR1 MDHEN, CDR2 SYDVKM. CDR3 length: 13 amino acids.

At least ten counts were recorded for this clonotype. The genes are TRBV28 and TRBJ2-3; TRBD2 is a possible D gene (6 bases). V lost 5 bases, J lost 2 bases, and 11 bases lay in between. Germline V gene lookup returns CDR1 MDHEN and CDR2 SYDVKM. CDR3 size: 14 residues. The CDR3 DNA is TGTGCCAGCAGTACAAGGACTATCACAGATACGCAGTATTTT. Protein product: CASSTRTITDTQYF.

This clonotype appeared a few times. The chain joins TRBV7-9 to TRBJ2-1, with a tentative D call TRBD2 (6 bases). Trimming took 5 bases from V and 3 from J, leaving 14 bases between them. Germline loops: CDR1 SEHNR, CDR2 FQNEAQ (reference sequence). The CDR3 sequence is 15 residues long. The CDR3 sequence: CASSNRGTLYNEQFF. In DNA, the CDR3 is TGTGCCAGCAGCAACCGCGGGACCCTCTACAATGAGCAGTTCTTC.

The V gene is TRBV28, the J gene TRBJ2-3, with D perhaps being TRBD1 or TRBD2 (5 bases each). The germline V gene has CDR1 MDHEN and CDR2 SYDVKM. The germline V and J ends were trimmed by 7 bases and 0 bases, with 14 bases remaining between them. The CDR3 is 15 residues long. CDR3 nucleotide sequence: TGTGCCAGCACCCGGGACCCACTTAGCACAGATACGCAGTATTTT. As protein: CASTRDPLSTDTQYF. Filled out from reference TRBV28 and TRBJ2-3, the complete variable domain reads DVKVTQSSRYLVKRTGEKVFLECVQDMDHENMFWYRQDPGLGLRLIYFSYDVKMKEKGDIPEGYSVSREKKERFSLILESASTNQTSMYLCASTRDPLSTDTQYFGPGTRLTVL.

The rearrangement uses TRBV20-1 and TRBJ2-2, with unresolved D. From germline, CDR1 is DFQATT and CDR2 SNEGSKA (reference sequence). The CDR3 has 13 amino acids. With 3 bases removed from V and 6 bases from J, the gap between germline ends came to 11 bases. CDR3 coding DNA: TGCAGTGCTAGGGGAACGGGTCCCGGGGAGCTGTTTTTT. The encoded protein is CSARGTGPGELFF.

J is TRBJ2-7 and V is TRBV10-3; TRBD2 aligns across 8 bases. With V trimmed by 4 bases and J by 6 bases, 8 bases remained unmatched. There are 14 residues in the CDR3. Germline V CDR1 and CDR2: ENHRY, SYGVKD. CDR3: CAISGSGGAGEQYF. DNA for the CDR3: TGTGCCATCAGTGGGTCGGGGGGGGCCGGCGAGCAGTACTTC.

About this clonotype itself: This could be a read error, since a much larger clone is one nucleotide away. V and J are TRBV20-1 and TRBJ1-1; 7 nucleotides match TRBD1. Germline V gene lookup returns CDR1 DFQATT and CDR2 SNEGSKA (reference sequence). This CDR3 is 12 amino acids long. The CDR3 loop reads CSATRGGTEALF. CDR3 bases: TGCAGTGCCACGCGAGGGGGCACTGAAGCTTTATTT.

This clonotype showed up just a few times. The chain employs TRBV6-2 or TRBV6-3 and TRBJ2-5; D uncertain. This CDR3 comprises 13 residues. V was pared by 2 bases and J by 1 base, with 5 bases between. Germline-derived CDR1 and CDR2 are MNHEY and SVGEGT. The CDR3 is CASSYLLQETQYF. The DNA of the CDR3 is TGTGCCAGCAGTTACCTTCTCCAAGAGACCCAGTACTTC.

The chain employs TRBV7-6 and TRBJ1-2, with 8 bases lining up with TRBD1. Losses at the gene ends were 5 bases for V and 5 bases for J; bases not matched to a gene: 10. The CDR3 covers 15 residues. CDR1 and CDR2 from the germline V gene are SGHVS and FNYEAQ. CDR3 nucleotides: TGTGCCAGCAGCCCAGAAGACAGGGGAGGTTATGGCTACACCTTC. Its translation is CASSPEDRGGYGYTF.

The chain carries TRBV19 and TRBJ1-1, with no clear D. The germline V and J ends were trimmed by 2 bases and 3 bases, with 7 bases remaining between them. The CDR3 is 13 residues long. Germline CDR1 LNHDA, CDR2 SQIVND (reference sequence). In DNA form, the CDR3 reads TGTGCCAGTAGTATATGGGAGGACACTGAAGCTTTCTTT. Protein sequence: CASSIWEDTEAFF.

The chain is built from TRBV7-4 and TRBJ2-2, with 8 bases lining up with TRBD1. The CDR3 consists of 15 residues. In germline, CDR1 is SGHVT, CDR2 SQSDAQ. With V trimmed by 1 base and J by 4 bases, 2 bases remained unmatched. CDR3 coding DNA: TGTGCCAGCAGCTTAGTCACAGGGGGCACCGGGGAGCTGTTTTTT. This encodes CASSLVTGGTGELFF. Using reference TRBV7-4 and TRBJ2-2 for the parts outside the CDR3, the full variable domain is GAGVSQSPRYKVAKRGRDVALRCDSISGHVTLYWYRQTLGQGSEVLTYSQSDAQRDKSGRPSGRFSAERPERSVSTLKIQRTEQGDSAVYLCASSLVTGGTGELFFGEGSRLTVL.

The chain is built from TRBV6-2 or TRBV6-3 and TRBJ1-1; tentative D call: TRBD1 (5 bases). Germline V lookup: CDR1 MNHEY, CDR2 SVGEGT. Trimming left V 2 bases short and J 5 bases short, with 12 bases between. The length of the CDR3 is 14 residues. CDR3 bases: TGTGCCAGCAGTTACATGCAGGGAGGGACTGAAGCTTTCTTT. Its protein product is CASSYMQGGTEAFF.

The J gene is TRBJ1-1, the V gene TRBV18; D is uncertain. V was pared by 2 bases and J by 7 bases, with 5 bases between. CDR1 is KGHSH, CDR2 LQKENI, per germline. The CDR3 extends over 11 amino acids. The CDR3 sequence: CASSPGVEAFF. The CDR3 nucleotides are TGTGCCAGCTCACCAGGGGTTGAAGCTTTCTTT.

The V gene is TRBV27, the J gene TRBJ2-1; D perhaps matches TRBD1 (6 bases). The ends were cut back, 3 bases at V and 6 bases at J, with 18 bases in the middle. Germline CDR1 and CDR2: MNHEY and SMNVEV (reference sequence). CDR3 length: 16 residues. The CDR3 protein is CASSFHLNRAGNEQFF. The CDR3 DNA is TGTGCCAGCAGTTTTCATCTCAACAGGGCGGGCAATGAGCAGTTCTTC.

In regard to this clonotype: Germline and junction disagree at one end, which may indicate a read error. The genes are TRBV20-1 and TRBJ2-1, with D possibly matching TRBD1 (6 bases). From germline, CDR1 is DFQATT and CDR2 SNEGSKA (reference sequence). CDR3 size: 18 residues. The CDR3 loop reads CSARNFEPGQGRYNEKFF. The CDR3 nucleotides read TGCAGTGCCAGAAATTTCGAACCGGGACAAGGCCGTTACAATGAGAAGTTCTTC.

The chain joins TRBV4-1 to TRBJ1-2; TRBD1 aligns across 8 bases. CDR1 is MGHRA, CDR2 YSYEKL, per germline. The CDR3 consists of 17 residues. After removal of 3 bases from V and 3 bases from J, the junction contained 12 bases not matched to a gene. Here the CDR3 reads CASSHMRWTGKDYGYTF. The CDR3 nucleotides are TGCGCCAGCAGCCATATGCGTTGGACAGGGAAAGACTATGGCTACACCTTC.

Turning to this clonotype: A much larger clonotype is one base distant, so this may be a read error. This chain uses TRBV6-1 with TRBJ2-7, with 7 bases matching TRBD1. CDR1 and CDR2 from the germline V gene are MNHNS and SASEGT. This CDR3 spans 14 amino acids. J lost 2 bases, V lost 6 bases, and 7 bases had no gene match. CDR3 sequence reads: CASRSGTAPYEQYF. The CDR3 region has the DNA TGTGCCAGCAGATCCGGGACAGCCCCCTACGAGCAGTACTTC.